A single sample is the source of the 14 T cell receptor beta chains below, sequenced in a study of CD8+ T cells in alopecia areata. Described treatment: oral pan-JAK inhibitor, 5-10 mg twice daily. Extracted RNA was reverse transcribed into cDNA, the sequencing template. Profiled with immunoSEQ multiplex PCR; TCRdb holds only in-frame clones, not every one. Of around 160,000 clones in the sample, about 60% were seen once. Specimen: CD4+ T cells sorted from blood, collected at week 24, from a patient treated with tofacitinib. The receptors derive from a human donor with alopecia areata.

V gene TRBV20-1 combines with J gene TRBJ1-4, with D hard to call. Germline V gene sequence: CDR1 DFQATT, CDR2 SNEGSKA (reference sequence). The V end was cut by 5 bases, the J end by 8 bases, with 9 bases between. This CDR3 region has 11 residues. This chain's CDR3 is CSAQFGEKLFF. Written as DNA, the CDR3 is TGCAGTGCTCAATTCGGGGAAAAACTGTTTTTT.

The table lists this clone with a few counts. The chain joins TRBV29-1 to TRBJ2-5, with a tentative D call TRBD1 (6 bases). The V gene lost 5 bases and the J gene lost 4 bases, with 14 bases spanning the gap. The length of the CDR3 is 13 residues. The germline V gene has CDR1 SQVTM and CDR2 ANQGSEA. The CDR3 loop is CSVRFATGETQYF. The CDR3 bases are TGCAGCGTTCGGTTTGCGACAGGAGAGACCCAGTACTTC.

The gene calls are TRBV23-1 and TRBJ2-7, with TRBD1 matching over 8 bases. TRBV23-1 is an ORF, and what it does is uncertain. CDR3 size: 16 residues. The V and J ends lost 2 bases and 3 bases, in that order; junction bases with no gene match: 9. DNA for the CDR3: TGCGCCAGCAGTCAACCCCCCGACAGGGGACTCTACGAGCAGTACTTC. It translates to CASSQPPDRGLYEQYF.

The chain has TRBV5-1 and TRBJ2-7, with D perhaps TRBD1 (6 bases). The CDR3 consists of 13 residues. V was clipped by 9 bases and J by 4 bases, with 17 bases between them. CDR1 SGHRS and CDR2 YFSETQ come from the germline V gene. The CDR3 sequence is CATTYGTPYEQYF. The CDR3 nucleotides are TGCGCCACCACATACGGGACACCTTACGAGCAGTACTTC. The full variable domain, in which reference TRBV5-1 and TRBJ2-7 provide the parts outside the CDR3, is KAGVTQTPRYLIKTRGQQVTLSCSPISGHRSVSWYQQTPGQGLQFLFEYFSETQRNKGNFPGRFSGRQFSNSRSEMNVSTLELGDSALYLCATTYGTPYEQYFGPGTRLTVT.

The genes are TRBV10-3 and TRBJ1-5; possibly TRBD1 for D (5 bases). Germline V gene data show CDR1 as ENHRY and CDR2 as SYGVKD. The CDR3 length is 15 residues. The V end lost 3 bases, the J end lost 5 bases, and 14 bases lay between the germline ends. CDR3 DNA: TGTGCCATCAGTGACCCAGGGTTTAGGGATCAGCCCCAGCATTTT. Translated, it gives CAISDPGFRDQPQHF.

This chain joins TRBV30 and TRBJ2-3; D gene ambiguous. Germline V gene data show CDR1 as GTSNPN and CDR2 as SVGIG (reference sequence). The CDR3 is made up of 12 amino acids. Trimming took off 4 bases at V and 2 bases at J, with 7 bases between the two ends. CDR3 sequence: CAWTPTTDTQYF. CDR3 nucleotide sequence: TGTGCCTGGACCCCAACCACAGATACGCAGTATTTT.

This clone was seen a handful of times. The chain has TRBV29-1 and TRBJ1-1; tentative D call: TRBD1 (5 bases). The length of the CDR3 is 18 residues. The germline V and J ends were trimmed by 4 bases and 1 base, with 25 bases remaining between them. The germline V gene encodes CDR1 SQVTM and CDR2 ANQGSEA. CDR3 in DNA: TGCAGCGTTGGATCTGCAGGGTCACTTTTAAAGCGGAACACTGAAGCTTTCTTT. Translating gives CSVGSAGSLLKRNTEAFF.

This clone appeared a few times. V is TRBV5-1 and J is TRBJ2-3; D not certain. The germline CDR1 and CDR2 sequences are SGHRS and YFSETQ. V was trimmed by 0 bases and J by 1 base, leaving 6 bases between them. This CDR3 is built from 14 residues. The CDR3 nucleotides read TGCGCCAGCAGCTTGGGGACCCGCACAGATACGCAGTATTTT. Amino acid sequence: CASSLGTRTDTQYF.

DNA for the CDR3: TGCGCCAGCAGCACGGGCCCCGGCGAGGATACGCAGTATTTT. It encodes CASSTGPGEDTQYF. The V and J genes are TRBV5-1 and TRBJ2-3; D unresolved. Germline V gene lookup returns CDR1 SGHRS and CDR2 YFSETQ. The CDR3 spans 14 residues. V lost 4 bases, J lost 6 bases, and 15 bases lay in between.

This clone was picked up a small number of times. This chain links TRBV4-1 with TRBJ1-2; TRBD1 is a possible D gene (5 bases). Germline V gene sequence: CDR1 MGHRA, CDR2 YSYEKL. V was clipped by 2 bases and J by 1 base, with 14 bases between them. The CDR3 loop spans 16 amino acids. Here the CDR3 DNA reads TGCGCCAGCAGCCAAAGCTCGGGACTGAGTAACTATGGCTACACCTTC. Protein sequence: CASSQSSGLSNYGYTF.

V is TRBV4-1 and J is TRBJ1-3; D may be TRBD1 (6 bases). CDR1 is MGHRA, CDR2 YSYEKL, per germline. The germline V and J ends were trimmed by 4 bases and 0 bases, with 13 bases remaining between them. The CDR3 has 16 residues. The CDR3 here is CASSPSQGGSGNTIYF. The CDR3, as DNA: TGCGCCAGCAGCCCATCACAGGGAGGCTCTGGAAACACCATATATTTT.

This chain joins TRBV5-6 and TRBJ2-7; TRBD1 might be the D (5 bases). V was pared by 4 bases and J by 5 bases, with 13 bases between. Germline loops: CDR1 SGHDT, CDR2 YYEEEE. This CDR3 comprises 13 residues. The CDR3 is CASSNVGVHEQYF. The CDR3 region has the DNA TGTGCCAGCAGCAATGTAGGGGTCCACGAGCAGTACTTC.

The J gene is TRBJ2-2, the V gene TRBV4-2; D is possibly TRBD2 (5 bases). The CDR3 spans 14 residues. CDR1 LGHNA and CDR2 YNFKEQ come from the germline V gene. V lost 3 bases, J lost 1 base, and 6 bases lay in between. Written as DNA, the CDR3 is TGTGCCAGCAGCCAGGGAGAGAACACCGGGGAGCTGTTTTTT. Translating gives CASSQGENTGELFF.

Points on this clone: Possible read error: a much larger clone is one base away. The V call is TRBV27, the J call TRBJ2-7, with 10 bases that match TRBD1. The CDR3 loop spans 13 amino acids. Germline V gene lookup returns CDR1 MNHEY and CDR2 SMNVEV (reference sequence). The V and J ends lost 4 bases and 3 bases, in that order; junction bases with no gene match: 0. Here the CDR3 DNA reads TGTGCCAGCAGTTGGGACAGGGGCTACGAGCAGTACTTC. Residues: CASSWDRGYEQYF.